Listed below are T cell receptor beta chains from one sample, sequenced in a study of Ad26.COV2.S vaccination and SARS-CoV-2 variants. Produced via immunoSEQ multiplex PCR; TCRdb's table is partial and in-frame only. Among about 280,000 clones, around 87% were seen once, and the ten largest hold around 3%. The input for sequencing was peripheral blood, taken in a trial of Ad26.COV2.S vaccine versus placebo. The source of these receptors is a person aged 18-65 years who received the Ad26.COV2.S COVID-19 vaccine or a placebo. CDR3s include the opening cysteine and the closing phenylalanine or tryptophan. The D gene is left open where the match is weak. Only part of the rows carry a size: once, few, many, or a class if the clone is expanded.

D	V	size	J	DNA	CDR3
TRBD1	TRBV6-5	NA	TRBJ2-7	TGTGCCAGCAGATTGGATGGGACAGCCTACGAGCAGTACTTC	CASRLDGTAYEQYF
NA	TRBV5-1	NA	TRBJ1-2	TGCGCCAGCAGCCCCGACAGTTCCTATGGCTACACCTTC	CASSPDSSYGYTF
NA	TRBV7-3	once	TRBJ2-2	TGTGCCAGCAGCCGGCCAGGGTCCGGGGAGCTGTTTTTT	CASSRPGSGELFF
NA	TRBV5-1	NA	TRBJ1-2	TGCGCCAGCAGCTTGGGGCTTCTGGGAAGTGGAGCTAACTATGGCTACACCTTC	CASSLGLLGSGANYGYTF
TRBD2	TRBV4-2	NA	TRBJ2-5	TGTGCCAGCAGCCAAGAGCCTAGCGGAGAGACCCAGTACTTC	CASSQEPSGETQYF
NA	TRBV7-9	NA	TRBJ2-4	TGTGCCAGCAGCCCAGACGAGAGACTCATTCAGTACTTC	CASSPDERLIQYF
TRBD1	TRBV4-3	NA	TRBJ1-2	TGCGCCAGCAGCCAAGATTGGACAGGGGATGGCTACACCTTC	CASSQDWTGDGYTF
TRBD2	TRBV6-2/TRBV6-3	NA	TRBJ2-1	TGTGCCAGCAGTTCCCGGACTAGCGGGGGGAATGAGCAGTTCTTC	CASSSRTSGGNEQFF
NA	TRBV15	NA	TRBJ1-1	TGTGCCACCAGCAGAGATAATCTGGAAGCTTTCTTT	CATSRDNLEAFF
TRBD1	TRBV29-1	NA	TRBJ1-3	TGCAGCGCTATATTGGGACAGTATGGAAACACCATATATTTT	CSAILGQYGNTIYF
NA	TRBV7-2	few	TRBJ1-3	TGTGCCAGCAGCGCGGCCGGGGTAAGAGGAAACACCATATATTTT	CASSAAGVRGNTIYF
NA	TRBV6-5	once	TRBJ2-2	TGTGCCAGCAGTTTGAACAGGGTCACCGGGGAGCTGTTTTTT	CASSLNRVTGELFF
NA	TRBV13	NA	TRBJ2-7	TGTGCCAGCAGCGCCAGACTAGTTTCCTACGAGCAGTACTTC	CASSARLVSYEQYF
TRBD2	TRBV7-3	NA	TRBJ2-1	TGTGCCAGCAGCCCTAGCGGGGGGGCCGGATCTGAGCAGTTCTTC	CASSPSGGAGSEQFF
TRBD1	TRBV4-1	NA	TRBJ2-7	TGCGCCAGCAGCCAATCGACAGGGATCTACGAGCAGTACTTC	CASSQSTGIYEQYF